This is a list of T cell receptor beta chains from one sample in a study of beta chain features in type 1 diabetes. Profiled with immunoSEQ multiplex PCR; TCRdb holds only in-frame clones, not every one. The sample records 25,000 to 30,000 clones, approximately 64% being singletons. Sequencing used Tregs from blood. These receptors all stem from a woman in her 30s with type 1 diabetes. The CDR3 runs from the conserved cysteine through the conserved F or W. The D gene is left open where the match is weak. Clone sizes are given selectively: once, few, many, or a class where the clone is expanded.

v_call	clone_size	d_call	j_call	cdr3_length	cdr3_aa	cdr3_nt
TRBV5-1	once	TRBD2	TRBJ2-3	17	CASSLRTSAYGADTQYF	TGCGCCAGCAGCTTGAGGACTAGCGCCTATGGCGCAGATACGCAGTATTTT
TRBV19	.	.	TRBJ2-7	14	CASSISRGTYEQYF	TGTGCCAGTAGTATCAGTAGAGGAACCTACGAGCAGTACTTC
TRBV11-2	.	.	TRBJ2-1	16	CASSPTGASDLNEQFF	TGTGCCAGCAGCCCGACCGGGGCTAGCGATCTCAATGAGCAGTTCTTC
TRBV10-3	few	TRBD1	TRBJ2-7	13	CATTTDRAYEQYF	TGTGCCACCACCACGGACAGGGCCTACGAGCAGTACTTC
TRBV6-6	few	.	TRBJ2-3	14	CASFLRGSTDTQYF	TGTGCCAGCTTCTTACGGGGGAGCACAGATACGCAGTATTTT
TRBV11-2	.	.	TRBJ2-5	15	CASSLGTRYIETQYF	TGTGCCAGCAGCCTCGGGACTCGCTATATAGAGACCCAGTACTTC
TRBV5-1	.	TRBD2	TRBJ2-7	14	CASSPSRGAYEQYF	TGCGCCAGCAGCCCCTCTCGGGGGGCCTACGAGCAGTACTTC
TRBV30	.	.	TRBJ2-7	11	CAWSRSYEQYF	TGTGCCTGGTCTCGGTCCTACGAGCAGTACTTC
TRBV11-2	.	TRBD1	TRBJ1-1	14	CASSSLQGITEAFF	TGTGCCAGCAGCTCCCTACAGGGGATAACTGAAGCTTTCTTT
TRBV5-1	.	.	TRBJ2-2	15	CASSLSGMNTGELFF	TGCGCCAGCAGCTTAAGCGGAATGAACACCGGGGAGCTGTTTTTT
TRBV6-6	.	.	TRBJ1-3	15	CASGLGAFSGNTIYF	TGTGCCAGCGGTTTGGGGGCCTTCTCTGGAAACACCATATATTTT
TRBV19	few	.	TRBJ1-5	15	CASSKGEGRFQPQHF	TGTGCCAGTAGTAAAGGGGAGGGTCGGTTTCAGCCCCAGCATTTT
TRBV15	.	.	TRBJ2-7	17	CATSRDLGEGHIYEQYF	TGTGCCACCAGCAGAGATTTAGGAGAGGGCCATATCTACGAGCAGTACTTC
TRBV7-8	.	.	TRBJ1-1	15	CASSSLPGLPTEAFF	TGTGCCAGCAGCTCCCTACCGGGACTGCCCACTGAAGCTTTCTTT
TRBV28	.	TRBD1	TRBJ1-2	14	CASRGAGGNYGYTF	TGTGCCAGCAGGGGGGCAGGGGGCAACTATGGCTACACCTTC
TRBV4-2	.	.	TRBJ1-2	13	CASSQDVGRGYTF	TGTGCCAGCAGCCAAGATGTGGGCCGAGGCTACACCTTC
TRBV5-1	.	.	TRBJ2-1	14	CASSLNSFGNEQFF	TGCGCCAGCAGCTTGAATTCATTCGGCAATGAGCAGTTCTTC
TRBV5-1	.	.	TRBJ1-1	13	CASRSPGGTEAFF	TGCGCCAGCAGAAGTCCGGGGGGCACTGAAGCTTTCTTT
TRBV19	few	.	TRBJ2-7	12	CASSPGFGEQYF	TGTGCCAGTAGCCCCGGATTCGGGGAGCAGTACTTC
TRBV29-1	.	TRBD1	TRBJ2-7	13	CSYRWTGFDEQYF	TGCAGCTACCGATGGACAGGGTTCGACGAGCAGTACTTC
TRBV5-6	few	.	TRBJ1-5	12	CASSFAIGTQHF	TGTGCCAGCAGCTTCGCTATCGGGACCCAGCATTTT
TRBV30	.	TRBD1	TRBJ2-7	14	CAWNLGTGANEQYF	TGTGCCTGGAACCTCGGGACAGGGGCCAACGAGCAGTACTTC
TRBV7-8	.	.	TRBJ2-7	16	CASSLSYLQLPYEQYF	TGTGCCAGCAGCTTATCCTACCTACAGCTACCCTACGAGCAGTACTTC
TRBV7-9	few	.	TRBJ1-1	14	CASSRTRADTEAFF	TGTGCCAGCAGCCGCACGAGGGCCGACACTGAAGCTTTCTTT
TRBV10-2	once	.	TRBJ2-2	12	CASTRGTGELFF	TGCGCCAGCACTAGAGGAACCGGGGAGCTGTTTTTT
TRBV18	.	.	TRBJ1-1	15	CASSPRIGSSTEAFF	TGTGCCAGCTCACCAAGGATTGGGTCTAGTACTGAAGCTTTCTTT
TRBV29-1	few	TRBD1	TRBJ2-7	13	CSVGTAISYEQYF	TGCAGCGTGGGGACAGCAATCTCCTACGAGCAGTACTTC
TRBV29-1	.	TRBD1	TRBJ2-7	12	CSCRDRVYEQYF	TGCAGCTGCCGGGACAGGGTCTACGAGCAGTACTTC
TRBV5-1	.	.	TRBJ2-2	17	CASSYNPLAENTGELFF	TGCGCCAGCAGCTATAACCCATTAGCGGAGAACACCGGGGAGCTGTTTTTT
TRBV6-5	.	TRBD1	TRBJ1-3	15	CASSRTGGAGNTIYF	TGTGCCAGCAGTAGGACAGGGGGCGCTGGAAACACCATATATTTT